The 32 T cell receptor beta chains below come from one sample, sequenced in a study of T-cell memory formation after mild COVID-19. In TCRdb, the 5' RACE reads were re-called with MiXCR into one record per CDR3 protein. Here the sample spans about 240,000 distinct CDR3 sequences, 7.5% to 10% being singletons. Sequenced material: PBMCs or a T cell subset sorted from them (not recorded which). Receptor source: a man aged 18 to 29 who had mild COVID-19 (a few samples of this study predate the infection). Cell type and time point are not known.

This rearrangement joins TRBV27 to TRBJ2-1, with D possibly matching TRBD2 (6 bases). CDR1 and CDR2 from the germline V gene are MNHEY and SMNVEV (reference sequence). This CDR3 has 15 amino acids. V shed 0 bases and J shed 2 bases, with 8 bases lying between them. The CDR3 nucleotides are TGTGCCAGCAGTTTATCGTCGGGGGCCTACAATGAGCAGTTCTTC. Encoded protein: CASSLSSGAYNEQFF.

This clonotype was counted between two and nine times. This chain links TRBV5-1 with TRBJ1-4; no reliable D call. This CDR3 is built from 14 residues. V was shortened by 5 bases and J by 7 bases, with 15 bases between the two germline ends. Germline V gene sequence: CDR1 SGHRS, CDR2 YFSETQ. The DNA of the CDR3 is TGCGCCAGCAGTCGAGGTGGGAGCGGTGAAAAACTGTTTTTT. It codes for CASSRGGSGEKLFF. Full variable domain (outside the CDR3, taken from reference TRBV5-1 and TRBJ1-4): KAGVTQTPRYLIKTRGQQVTLSCSPISGHRSVSWYQQTPGQGLQFLFEYFSETQRNKGNFPGRFSGRQFSNSRSEMNVSTLELGDSALYLCASSRGGSGEKLFFGSGTQLSVL.

This clonotype was counted a few times. The genes are TRBV5-1 and TRBJ1-1, with TRBD1 identical over 7 bases. Germline V gene sequence: CDR1 SGHRS, CDR2 YFSETQ. The ends lost 5 bases at V and 8 bases at J; junction bases unmatched: 12. This CDR3 is 14 amino acids long. The CDR3 sequence: CASSSRTGALEAFF. The CDR3 DNA follows: TGCGCCAGCAGTTCACGGACAGGAGCCCTCGAAGCTTTCTTT.

This clonotype appeared a few times. The rearrangement uses TRBV7-7 and TRBJ2-7; D remains unclear. Germline loops: CDR1 SSHAT, CDR2 FNYEAQ (reference sequence). The length of the CDR3 is 13 residues. Trimming took off 5 bases at V and 1 base at J, with 9 bases between the two ends. DNA for the CDR3: TGTGCCAGCAGCCCGCTTGCATCCTACGAGCAGTACTTC. The encoded protein is CASSPLASYEQYF.

This chain uses TRBV4-1 with TRBJ2-7; possible D gene TRBD2, 5 bases. V dropped 0 bases and J dropped 5 bases, with 11 bases sitting between them. The CDR3 length is 14 residues. CDR1 and CDR2 from the germline V gene are MGHRA and YSYEKL. This CDR3 is CASSQDRGFNEQYF. In DNA, the CDR3 is TGCGCCAGCAGCCAAGATAGAGGGTTTAACGAGCAGTACTTC.

V is TRBV7-8 and J is TRBJ2-5; the match to TRBD1 covers 9 bases. The CDR3 covers 16 residues. Trimming cost V 8 bases and J 5 bases; bases outside gene matches: 15. Germline V gives CDR1 SGHVS, CDR2 FQNEAQ. CDR3 in amino acids: CASFLRDRVPHETQYF. The DNA of the CDR3 is TGTGCCAGCTTCCTCCGGGACAGGGTTCCTCACGAGACCCAGTACTTC.

Only a few counts were recorded for this clonotype. The rearrangement links TRBV7-9 to TRBJ1-2; 8 bases fit TRBD1. The CDR3 sequence is 14 residues long. V shed 4 bases and J 6 bases; nucleotides not matched to a gene: 7. Germline lookup yields CDR1 SEHNR and CDR2 FQNEAQ (reference sequence). CDR3 residues: CASSSLTGDDGYTF. The CDR3 nucleotides read TGTGCCAGCAGCTCTTTGACAGGGGATGATGGCTACACCTTC.

Here the CDR3 reads CSATSGTGGQPQHF. Here the CDR3 DNA reads TGCAGTGCTACATCCGGGACAGGGGGACAGCCCCAGCATTTT. The V call is TRBV20-1, the J call TRBJ1-5, with 11 bases matching TRBD1. The CDR3 contains 14 residues. From germline, CDR1 is DFQATT and CDR2 SNEGSKA (reference sequence). Trimming removed 4 bases from V and 7 bases from J; junction bases left unmatched: 6.

This chain joins TRBV7-9 and TRBJ2-5, with a weak D call TRBD1 (6 bases). Trimming removed 7 bases at V and 2 bases at J, with 11 bases between. CDR3 length: 13 residues. CDR1 is SEHNR and CDR2 is FQNEAQ in the germline V gene (reference sequence). The CDR3 is CASTQGIQETQYF. CDR3 DNA: TGTGCCAGCACCCAGGGGATACAAGAGACCCAGTACTTC.

This clonotype was seen many times. This chain uses TRBV20-1 with TRBJ2-2; a weak D match, TRBD1 (6 bases). Between the trimmed V and J ends, which lost 0 bases and 1 base, there was a span of 12 bases. The CDR3 is made up of 16 amino acids. Germline CDR1 and CDR2: DFQATT and SNEGSKA (reference sequence). The CDR3 DNA sequence: TGCAGTGCTAGAGATCATTGGGGACAGAACACCGGGGAGCTGTTTTTT. Encoded protein: CSARDHWGQNTGELFF.

This clonotype has just a few counts. This chain connects TRBV20-1 to TRBJ2-1, with 11 bases aligning to TRBD2. Germline CDR1 DFQATT, CDR2 SNEGSKA (reference sequence). The junction had 6 bases not matched to a gene; V was cut back by 1 base and J by 4 bases. The CDR3 spans 16 residues. CDR3 DNA sequence: TGCAGTGCTAGAGCTAGCGGGGGGCCGGGTTACAATGAGCAGTTCTTC. Translated, it gives CSARASGGPGYNEQFF.

The chain joins TRBV12-3 or TRBV12-4 to TRBJ2-2; D call uncertain. Trimming left V 7 bases short and J 4 bases short, with 10 bases between. The CDR3 is 13 residues long. Written as DNA, the CDR3 is TGTGCCAGCATCCAGTTACTCACCGGGGAGCTGTTTTTT. It codes for CASIQLLTGELFF.

This clonotype turned up a few times. This chain links TRBV9 with TRBJ2-5; TRBD1 might be the D (5 bases). Germline CDR1 is SGDLS and CDR2 is YYNGEE. Trimming pared 2 bases from V and 5 bases from J, leaving 7 bases between. The CDR3 runs to 12 residues. CDR3 DNA sequence: TGTGCCAGCAGCGTCAGGGATGAGACCCAGTACTTC. This translates into CASSVRDETQYF.

In this sample, this clonotype turned up a few times. The chain recombines TRBV7-2 with TRBJ2-5; D tentatively fits TRBD1 or TRBD2 (7 bases each). Trimming took off 5 bases at V and 5 bases at J, with 15 bases between the two ends. The CDR3 contains 14 residues. Looked up from germline, CDR1 is SGHTA and CDR2 is FQGNSA. CDR3 residues: CASSPGRGGETQYF. CDR3 nucleotides: TGTGCCAGCAGCCCAGGCAGGGGGGGGGAGACCCAGTACTTC.

In its sample, this clonotype was seen many times. The chain joins TRBV20-1 to TRBJ2-7; 8 nucleotides agree with TRBD1. The CDR3 is made up of 17 amino acids. The junction had 11 bases not matched to a gene; V was cut back by 0 bases and J by 1 base. Germline assignment: CDR1 DFQATT and CDR2 SNEGSKA (reference sequence). This chain's CDR3 is CSARDLSGQGASYEQYF. As DNA, the CDR3 is TGCAGTGCTAGAGATCTGTCAGGACAGGGCGCTTCCTACGAGCAGTACTTC.

In its sample, this clonotype was seen a few times. The chain uses TRBV5-1 and TRBJ1-1; D is ambiguous. The germline V gene has CDR1 SGHRS and CDR2 YFSETQ. This CDR3 is built from 14 residues. Trimming removed 0 bases at V and 0 bases at J, with 6 bases between. The CDR3 DNA is TGCGCCAGCAGCTTGGTCCGTATGAACACTGAAGCTTTCTTT. Translation gives CASSLVRMNTEAFF.

This clonotype was detected a few times. The J gene is TRBJ2-7, the V gene TRBV5-1, with 11 nucleotides matching TRBD2. The junction had 2 bases not matched to a gene; V was cut back by 0 bases and J by 3 bases. CDR3 size: 15 residues. The germline gives CDR1 SGHRS, CDR2 YFSETQ. This chain's CDR3 is CASSLATSGVYEQYF. CDR3 DNA sequence: TGCGCCAGCAGCTTGGCGACTAGCGGGGTCTACGAGCAGTACTTC. Using reference TRBV5-1 and TRBJ2-7 for the parts outside the CDR3, the full variable domain is KAGVTQTPRYLIKTRGQQVTLSCSPISGHRSVSWYQQTPGQGLQFLFEYFSETQRNKGNFPGRFSGRQFSNSRSEMNVSTLELGDSALYLCASSLATSGVYEQYFGPGTRLTVT.

About this clonotype: The junction shows a germline mismatch at one end, possibly a read error. The chain has TRBV24-1 and TRBJ2-3, with D unresolved. The CDR3 runs 13 residues. CDR1 and CDR2 from the germline V gene are KGHDR and SFDVKD. The CDR3 DNA reads TGTGCCACCCGTGACCCAGGAAGGGATACGCAGTATTTT. It translates to CATRDPGRDTQYF.

This sequence joins TRBV13 and TRBJ2-1, with 11 bases matching TRBD1. Germline-derived CDR1 and CDR2 are PRHDT and FYEKMQ (reference sequence). CDR3 length equals 15 residues. The V and J ends lost 6 bases and 9 bases, in that order; junction bases with no gene match: 10. The DNA of the CDR3 is TGTGCCAGCAGAGCCTCCGGGACAGGGGGAAGTGAGCAGTTCTTC. Protein: CASRASGTGGSEQFF.

V gene TRBV6-5 combines with J gene TRBJ1-5; 7 bases fit TRBD1. This CDR3 comprises 12 residues. CDR1 and CDR2 from the germline V gene are MNHEY and SVGAGI. V was clipped by 6 bases and J by 5 bases; unmatched bases: 1. The CDR3: CASRTGYQPQHF. CDR3 DNA: TGTGCCAGCAGGACAGGGTATCAGCCCCAGCATTTT.

This clonotype was seen more than once but under ten times. The chain joins TRBV4-3 to TRBJ2-1; D gene ambiguous. The CDR3 runs 14 residues. CDR1 and CDR2 from the germline V gene are LGHNA and YSLEER. V was clipped by 0 bases and J by 6 bases, with 9 bases between them. The CDR3 region has the DNA TGCGCCAGCAGCCAAGATTTACGAGGCAATGAGCAGTTCTTC. Residues: CASSQDLRGNEQFF.

This clonotype was counted between two and nine times. The rearrangement joins TRBV5-6 to TRBJ2-2; D unclear. V was cut by 7 bases and J by 3 bases, with 10 bases left in between. CDR3 length: 13 residues. Germline CDR1 reads SGHDT; CDR2 reads YYEEEE. CDR3 sequence (DNA): TGTGCCAGCGGGATCATCTACACCGGGGAGCTGTTTTTT. It codes for CASGIIYTGELFF.

This clonotype was counted between two and nine times. The V call is TRBV29-1, the J call TRBJ2-2; the match to TRBD1 covers 7 bases. V shed 0 bases, J shed 1 base, and the junction held 5 bases outside the gene matches. CDR3 length: 16 amino acids. Germline V CDR1 and CDR2: SQVTM, ANQGSEA. The CDR3 nucleotides are TGCAGCGTTGAAGACCCAAACAGGGGGAACACCGGGGAGCTGTTTTTT. Amino acids: CSVEDPNRGNTGELFF.

This clonotype occurred a few times. The rearrangement links TRBV12-3 or TRBV12-4 to TRBJ1-1, with unresolved D. CDR3 length: 12 residues. V was trimmed by 3 bases and J by 4 bases, leaving 6 bases between them. DNA for the CDR3: TGTGCCAGCAGTTTCTATACCACTGAAGCTTTCTTT. It encodes CASSFYTTEAFF.

This clonotype has only a few counts. The rearrangement joins TRBV7-2 to TRBJ1-1; 9 bases match TRBD1. CDR3 length: 14 amino acids. The V gene end was trimmed by 4 bases and the J gene end by 4 bases; junction bases not matched to a gene: 4. The germline V gene has CDR1 SGHTA and CDR2 FQGNSA. CDR3 DNA: TGTGCCAGCAGCTCGCACAGGGGGCCCACTGAAGCTTTCTTT. As protein: CASSSHRGPTEAFF.

The genes are TRBV29-1 and TRBJ1-1; no reliable D call. The CDR3 is 12 amino acids. The germline gives CDR1 SQVTM, CDR2 ANQGSEA. The V end was cut by 2 bases, the J end by 0 bases, with 4 bases between. The CDR3 is CSVEPMNTEAFF. The CDR3 coding sequence is TGCAGCGTTGAACCTATGAACACTGAAGCTTTCTTT.

This clonotype was found a few times. The CDR3: CASSYSIYSNQPQHF. The CDR3 DNA sequence: TGTGCCAGCAGTTACTCGATATATAGCAATCAGCCCCAGCATTTT. The genes are TRBV6-5 and TRBJ1-5; D unresolved. This CDR3 is 15 amino acids long. The V gene's germline CDR1 is MNHEY and CDR2 SVGAGI. The ends were cut back, 0 bases at V and 0 bases at J, with 6 bases in the middle.

Only a few counts were recorded for this clonotype. The chain combines TRBV4-3 with TRBJ2-4, with D possibly being TRBD1 (7 bases). The CDR3 runs to 14 residues. Trimming left V 0 bases short and J 7 bases short, with 10 bases between. Germline V gene sequence: CDR1 LGHNA, CDR2 YSLEER. In DNA form, the CDR3 reads TGCGCCAGCAGCCAAGATTCAGGGGGGAACATTCAGTACTTC. Its protein product is CASSQDSGGNIQYF.

In its sample, this clonotype was seen a few times. The V and J genes are TRBV6-1 and TRBJ1-5; TRBD1 might be the D (6 bases). The CDR3 contains 14 residues. Germline-derived CDR1 and CDR2 are MNHNS and SASEGT. V lost 8 bases and J 0 bases, leaving 11 bases between the germline ends. The CDR3 loop is CASGRGVSNQPQHF. DNA of the CDR3: TGTGCCAGCGGCAGGGGCGTTAGCAATCAGCCCCAGCATTTT.

A few counts support this clonotype. V and J are TRBV5-6 and TRBJ1-2; D may be TRBD1 (5 bases). The V end was cut by 7 bases, the J end by 12 bases, with 19 bases between. The CDR3 spans 12 residues. Germline CDR1 reads SGHDT; CDR2 reads YYEEEE. The CDR3 here is CASGLEFGAHTF. DNA for the CDR3: TGTGCCAGCGGACTAGAGTTCGGGGCCCACACCTTC.

The chain couples TRBV27 to TRBJ2-1, with 8 positions matching TRBD1. The junction had 10 bases not matched to a gene; V was cut back by 5 bases and J by 10 bases. The CDR3 has 14 residues. In germline, CDR1 is MNHEY, CDR2 SMNVEV (reference sequence). CDR3 DNA sequence: TGTGCCAGCAGTCTACAGCCGACAGGGGACGAGCAGTTCTTC. The encoded protein is CASSLQPTGDEQFF.

This clonotype has just a few counts. The V gene is TRBV7-2, the J gene TRBJ2-3, with 7 bases matching TRBD2. CDR1 SGHTA and CDR2 FQGNSA come from the germline V gene. This CDR3 has 13 amino acids. Losses at the gene ends were 1 base for V and 7 bases for J; bases not matched to a gene: 2. CDR3 nucleotide sequence: TGTGCCAGCAGCTTAGAAGCGGGGAATACGCAGTATTTT. Amino acid sequence: CASSLEAGNTQYF.